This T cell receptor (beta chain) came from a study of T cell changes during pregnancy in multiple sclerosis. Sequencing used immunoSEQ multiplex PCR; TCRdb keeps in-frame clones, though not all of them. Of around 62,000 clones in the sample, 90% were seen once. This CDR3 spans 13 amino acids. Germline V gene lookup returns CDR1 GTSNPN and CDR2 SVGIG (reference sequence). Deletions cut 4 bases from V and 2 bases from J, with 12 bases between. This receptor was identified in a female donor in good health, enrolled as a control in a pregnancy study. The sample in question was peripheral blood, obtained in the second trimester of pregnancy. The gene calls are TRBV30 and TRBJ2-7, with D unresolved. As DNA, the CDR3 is TGTGCCTGGACCTCTCCCAGGACCTACGAGCAGTACTTC. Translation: CAWTSPRTYEQYF.